Listed below are T cell receptor beta chains from one sample, sequenced in a study of early T cells in non-severe SARS-CoV-2 infection. TCRdb redid the calling of the 5' RACE reads with MiXCR, one entry per CDR3 protein. This sample yields about 130,000 distinct CDR3 sequences, of which more than 13% are seen a single time; 20% to 25% belongs to the top ten. The specimen sequenced was whole blood. These TCRs come from an adult who was a healthcare worker with PCR-confirmed SARS-CoV-2 infection or an uninfected control (not recorded which). Each CDR3 is given with its conserved first and last residue. The D gene is left open where the match is weak. Rows give clone size only sometimes, using once, few, many, or a class for an expanded clone.

size	V	J	D	length	DNA	CDR3
few	TRBV19	TRBJ1-5	.	14	TGTGCCAGTAGTATTTCAGGGGCAGGGCAGCCCCAGCATTTT	CASSISGAGQPQHF
few	TRBV7-6	TRBJ2-3	.	14	TGTGCCAGCAGCATCAGACTAGAAGACGTTACGCAGTATTTT	CASSIRLEDVTQYF
many	TRBV12-3/TRBV12-4	TRBJ2-2	.	15	TGTGCCAGCACCCAGGTGGCAGGTGGCACCGGGGAGCTGTTTTTT	CASTQVAGGTGELFF
few	TRBV7-9	TRBJ2-2	.	14	TGTGCCAGCAGCTCTAACGAAGATGGGGAGCTGGTGTTTTTT	CASSSNEDGELVFF
.	TRBV12-3/TRBV12-4	TRBJ1-1	.	15	TGTGCCAGCAGTTTTCCAACAGGGTTCAACACTGAAGCTTTCTTT	CASSFPTGFNTEAFF
many	TRBV27	TRBJ2-1	TRBD2	18	TGTGCCAGCAGTTTCGAACCTCCGAAGCGGGGGGCATACAATGAGCAGTTCTTC	CASSFEPPKRGAYNEQFF
.	TRBV30	TRBJ1-1	.	12	TGTGCCTGGAGTGGGACCTTGGCTGAAGCTTTCTTT	CAWSGTLAEAFF
.	TRBV3-1	TRBJ2-2	.	16	TGTGCCAGCAGCCAAGGCAACGGCCGAAACACCGGGGAGCTGTTTTTT	CASSQGNGRNTGELFF
.	TRBV30	TRBJ2-3	.	12	TGTGCCTGGAGCCAGGGGACAGATACGCAGTATTTT	CAWSQGTDTQYF
.	TRBV7-9	TRBJ1-2	.	12	TGTGCCTTAGAGGAGGGGAACTATGGCTACACCTTC	CALEEGNYGYTF
few	TRBV5-6	TRBJ1-1	.	12	TGTGCCAGCAGCTTCGAACGGGATGAAGCTTTCTTT	CASSFERDEAFF
few	TRBV5-1	TRBJ2-1	TRBD1	16	TGCGCCAGCAGCTTGGACCCGGGACAGGGGGCCTATGAGCAGTTCTTC	CASSLDPGQGAYEQFF
.	TRBV12-3/TRBV12-4	TRBJ2-1	.	16	TGTGCCAGCAGTTTAGCCCCTACCCGCCCGGTCTGGGAGCAGTTCTTC	CASSLAPTRPVWEQFF
.	TRBV29-1	TRBJ2-7	.	12	TGCAGCGCCCGAAAAGGGGGGTACGAGCAGTACTTC	CSARKGGYEQYF
.	TRBV7-9	TRBJ2-7	TRBD1	14	TGTGCCAGCAGCCCGGGACAGGGGTCCCACGAGCAGTACTTC	CASSPGQGSHEQYF
.	TRBV25-1	TRBJ2-3	TRBD2	19	TGTGCCAGCAGTATGAGATTTGATCAGCGGGGGACTCTAATGGATACGCAGTATTTT	CASSMRFDQRGTLMDTQYF
.	TRBV6-2/TRBV6-3	TRBJ1-1	TRBD1	12	TGTGCCAGCAGTTTTGGACAGGGGCGGGCTTTCTTT	CASSFGQGRAFF
many	TRBV11-2	TRBJ2-2	.	17	TGTGCCAGCAGCCTTCTTAGCCGGGCATCGAACACCGGGGAGCTGTTTTTT	CASSLLSRASNTGELFF
few	TRBV5-1	TRBJ1-2	TRBD1	19	TGCGCCAGCAGCATCGCCTACAAACTCCGGGACAGGGGGAACTATGGCTACACCTTC	CASSIAYKLRDRGNYGYTF
few	TRBV7-3	TRBJ1-3	.	16	TGTGCCAGCAGCCCCATGGCGGGGGGCATAGGAAACACCATATATTTT	CASSPMAGGIGNTIYF
.	TRBV5-4	TRBJ2-7	TRBD2	13	TGTGCCAGCACCTTGCGGGGGGGTAACGAGCAGTACTTC	CASTLRGGNEQYF
few	TRBV6-2/TRBV6-3	TRBJ2-1	.	15	TGTGCCAGCAGCTACAGTCACTCCCCTGGAAATGAGCAGTTCTTC	CASSYSHSPGNEQFF
few	TRBV7-2	TRBJ2-1	TRBD2	16	TGTGCCAGCAGCGGACAGCGGGGGGGCTCCTACAATGAGCAGTTCTTC	CASSGQRGGSYNEQFF
few	TRBV4-1	TRBJ1-1	.	15	TGCGCCAGCAGCCATATTGGGGCGGACATCCAGACGGCTTTCTTT	CASSHIGADIQTAFF
few	TRBV12-3/TRBV12-4	TRBJ1-1	.	12	TGTGCCAGCAGTTTGAGTCCCATTGAAGCTTTCTTT	CASSLSPIEAFF
few	TRBV20-1	TRBJ2-3	.	12	TGCAGTGCGACCAAACAGGGAGATACGCAGTATTTT	CSATKQGDTQYF
many	TRBV20-1	TRBJ1-5	.	13	TGCAGTGCTGTAAGACGGGGCAATCAGCCCCAGCATTTT	CSAVRRGNQPQHF
.	TRBV7-9	TRBJ2-7	.	15	TGTGCCAGCAGCTTAGTTGGGCTCGGGGTGTACGAGCAGTACTTC	CASSLVGLGVYEQYF
.	TRBV9	TRBJ1-6	.	15	TGTGCCAGCAGCTCGCGGCCGAACGGGAATTTACCCCTCCACTTT	CASSSRPNGNLPLHF
.	TRBV28	TRBJ2-7	.	11	TGTGCCAGCAGCACAGGCTACGAGCAGTACTTC	CASSTGYEQYF
.	TRBV5-1	TRBJ2-3	.	15	TGCGCCAGCAGCTCAGCAGGGATTGGCACAGATACGCAGTATTTT	CASSSAGIGTDTQYF
.	TRBV12-3/TRBV12-4	TRBJ1-4	.	13	TGTGCCAGCAAACTGAGGGGAGTTGAAAAACTGTTTTTT	CASKLRGVEKLFF
.	TRBV18	TRBJ1-3	.	14	TGTGCCAGCTCACGGACGGCCTCTGAAAACACCATATATTTT	CASSRTASENTIYF
.	TRBV19	TRBJ1-2	TRBD1	16	TGTGCCGCGAGGGGACAGGGGGCTTTAACCAACTATGGCTACACCTTC	CAARGQGALTNYGYTF